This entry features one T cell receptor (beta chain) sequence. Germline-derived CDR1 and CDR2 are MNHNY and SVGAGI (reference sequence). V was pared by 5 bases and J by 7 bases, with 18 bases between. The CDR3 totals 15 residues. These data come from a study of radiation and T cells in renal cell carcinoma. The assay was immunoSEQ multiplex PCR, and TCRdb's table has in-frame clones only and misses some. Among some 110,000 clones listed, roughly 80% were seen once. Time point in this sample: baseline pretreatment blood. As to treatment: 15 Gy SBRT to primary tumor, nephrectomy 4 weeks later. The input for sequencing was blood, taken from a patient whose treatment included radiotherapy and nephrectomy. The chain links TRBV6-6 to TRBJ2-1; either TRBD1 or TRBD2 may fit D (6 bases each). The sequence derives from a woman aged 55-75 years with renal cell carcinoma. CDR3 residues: CASSDPGARGNEQFF. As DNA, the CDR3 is TGTGCCAGCAGTGATCCGGGGGCCCGGGGAAATGAGCAGTTCTTC.